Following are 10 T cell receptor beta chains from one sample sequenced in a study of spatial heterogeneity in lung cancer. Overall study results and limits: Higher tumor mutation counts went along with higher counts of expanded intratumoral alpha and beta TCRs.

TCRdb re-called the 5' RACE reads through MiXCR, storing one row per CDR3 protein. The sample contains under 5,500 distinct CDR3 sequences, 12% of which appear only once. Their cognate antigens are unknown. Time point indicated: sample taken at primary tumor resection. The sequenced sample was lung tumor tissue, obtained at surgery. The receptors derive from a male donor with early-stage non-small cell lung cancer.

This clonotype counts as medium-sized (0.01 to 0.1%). The CDR3 DNA is TGTGCCAGCAGTTATGTGGGACTGTCTTATGAGCAGTTCTTC. Its protein is CASSYVGLSYEQFF. The chain joins TRBV6-2 or TRBV6-3 to TRBJ2-1; possible D gene TRBD2, 6 bases. CDR1 and CDR2 from the germline V gene are MNHEY and SVGEGT. The CDR3 extends over 14 amino acids. With 3 bases removed from V and 8 bases from J, the gap between germline ends came to 14 bases.

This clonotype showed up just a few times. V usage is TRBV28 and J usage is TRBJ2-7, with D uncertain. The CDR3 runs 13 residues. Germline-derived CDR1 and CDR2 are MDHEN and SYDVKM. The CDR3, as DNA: TGTGCCAGCAGTTTAAATCAAGAGCCCAACCTATTCGTC. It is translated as CASSLNQEPNLFV.

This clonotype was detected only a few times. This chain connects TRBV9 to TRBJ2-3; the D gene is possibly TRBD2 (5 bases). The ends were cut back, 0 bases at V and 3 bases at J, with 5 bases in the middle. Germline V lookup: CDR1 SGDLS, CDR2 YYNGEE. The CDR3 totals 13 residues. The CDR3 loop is CASSVVATDTQYF. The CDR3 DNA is TGTGCCAGCAGCGTAGTAGCGACAGATACGCAGTATTTT.

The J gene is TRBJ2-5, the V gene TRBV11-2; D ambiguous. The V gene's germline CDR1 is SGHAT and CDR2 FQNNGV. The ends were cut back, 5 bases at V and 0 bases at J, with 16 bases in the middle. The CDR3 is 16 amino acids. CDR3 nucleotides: TGTGCCAGCAGCCTCCGGAGAATTACGTACCAAGAGACCCAGTACTTC. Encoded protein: CASSLRRITYQETQYF.

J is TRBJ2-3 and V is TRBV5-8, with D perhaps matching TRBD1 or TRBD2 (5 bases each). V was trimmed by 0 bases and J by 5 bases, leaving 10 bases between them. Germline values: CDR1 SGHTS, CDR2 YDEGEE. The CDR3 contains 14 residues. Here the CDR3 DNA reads TGTGCCAGCAGCTTGGGCAGGGACCGAGATACGCAGTATTTT. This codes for CASSLGRDRDTQYF.

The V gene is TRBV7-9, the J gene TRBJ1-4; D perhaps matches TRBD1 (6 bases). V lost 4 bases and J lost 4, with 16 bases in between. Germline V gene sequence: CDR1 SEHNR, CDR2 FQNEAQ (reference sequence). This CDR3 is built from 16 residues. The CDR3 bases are TGTGCCAGCAGCTCGAATACTGGACAGAGTAATGAAAAACTGTTTTTT. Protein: CASSSNTGQSNEKLFF.

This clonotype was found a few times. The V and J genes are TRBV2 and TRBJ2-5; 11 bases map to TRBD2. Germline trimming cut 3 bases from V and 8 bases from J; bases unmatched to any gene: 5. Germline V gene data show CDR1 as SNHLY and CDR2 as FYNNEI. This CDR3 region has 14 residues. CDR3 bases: TGTGCCAGCAGTGATATACTAGCGGGAGATACCCAGTACTTC. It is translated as CASSDILAGDTQYF.

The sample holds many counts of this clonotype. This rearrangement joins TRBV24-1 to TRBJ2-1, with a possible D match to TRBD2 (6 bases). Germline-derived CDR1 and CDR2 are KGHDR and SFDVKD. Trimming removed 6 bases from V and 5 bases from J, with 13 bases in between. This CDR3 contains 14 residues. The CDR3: CATSLRGLNNEQFF. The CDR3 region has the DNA TGTGCCACCAGTCTCCGGGGACTTAACAATGAGCAGTTCTTC.

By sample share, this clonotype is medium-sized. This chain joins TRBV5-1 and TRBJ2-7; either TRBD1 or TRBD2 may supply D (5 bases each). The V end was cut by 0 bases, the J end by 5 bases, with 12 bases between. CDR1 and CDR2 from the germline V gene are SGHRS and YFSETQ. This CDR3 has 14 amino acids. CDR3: CASSLGGAFDEQYV. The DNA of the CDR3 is TGCGCCAGCAGCTTGGGAGGGGCCTTCGACGAGCAGTACGTC.

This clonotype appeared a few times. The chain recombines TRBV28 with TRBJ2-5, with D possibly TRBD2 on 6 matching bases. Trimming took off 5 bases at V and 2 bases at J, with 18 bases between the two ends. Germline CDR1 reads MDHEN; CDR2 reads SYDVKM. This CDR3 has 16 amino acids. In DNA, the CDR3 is TGTGCCAGCAGTGAACTCGGGACTGACTATCAAGAGACCCAGTACTTC. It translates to CASSELGTDYQETQYF.